The clone carrying this TCR beta chain has only one observation. In the authors' methods: Reference gene primer amplification gave nucleated cell count estimates. Here immunoSEQ multiplex PCR was the method, and the copy in TCRdb shows in-frame clones only, minus some. The DNA was the basis for D and trimming; V, J and clone size are from that table. In the table there are 85,000 to 130,000 clones, about 86% of which are singletons. The source of the sample is a study of blood T cell repertoires in COVID-19. Study information: COVID-19 samples, acute and convalescent, were from the United States, Italy and Spain. T cells, B-cell-depleted T cells, or PBMCs supplied cDNA or gDNA.

Source material: peripheral blood. The origin of this receptor is a woman aged 80 or older with active or convalescent COVID-19.

The CDR3 DNA reads TGTGCCTGGAGTAGGGACAGGGGATCAGATACGCAGTATTTT. The encoded protein is CAWSRDRGSDTQYF. The gene calls are TRBV30 and TRBJ2-3; 10 nucleotides agree with TRBD1. V was pared by 2 bases and J by 4 bases, with 3 bases of the junction left unmatched. Germline CDR1 and CDR2: GTSNPN and SVGIG (reference sequence). CDR3 length: 14 amino acids.